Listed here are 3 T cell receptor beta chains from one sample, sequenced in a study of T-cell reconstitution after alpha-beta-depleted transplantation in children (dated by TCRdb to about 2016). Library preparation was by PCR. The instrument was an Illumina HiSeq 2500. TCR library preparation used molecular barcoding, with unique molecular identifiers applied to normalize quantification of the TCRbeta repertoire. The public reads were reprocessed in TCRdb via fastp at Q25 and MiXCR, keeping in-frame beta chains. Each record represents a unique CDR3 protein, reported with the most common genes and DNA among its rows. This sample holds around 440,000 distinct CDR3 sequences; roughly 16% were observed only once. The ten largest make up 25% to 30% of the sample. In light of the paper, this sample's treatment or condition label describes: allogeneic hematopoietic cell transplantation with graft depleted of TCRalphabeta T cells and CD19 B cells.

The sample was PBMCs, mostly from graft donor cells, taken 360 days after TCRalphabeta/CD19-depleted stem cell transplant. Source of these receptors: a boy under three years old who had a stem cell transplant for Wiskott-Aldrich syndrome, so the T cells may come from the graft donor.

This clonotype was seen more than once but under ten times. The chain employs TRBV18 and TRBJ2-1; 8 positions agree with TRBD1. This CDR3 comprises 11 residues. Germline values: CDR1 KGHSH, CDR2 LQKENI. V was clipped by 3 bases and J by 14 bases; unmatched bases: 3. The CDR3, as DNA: TGTGCCAGCTCACCGGACAGGGCAAAGTTCTTC. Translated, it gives CASSPDRAKFF.

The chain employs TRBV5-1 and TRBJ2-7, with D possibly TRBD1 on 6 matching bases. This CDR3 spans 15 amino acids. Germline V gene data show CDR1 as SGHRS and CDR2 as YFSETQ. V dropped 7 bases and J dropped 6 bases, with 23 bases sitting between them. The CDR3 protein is CASSTGFSRSSEQYF. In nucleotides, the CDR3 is TGCGCCAGCTCAACAGGGTTCAGCAGGTCTAGCGAGCAGTACTTC.

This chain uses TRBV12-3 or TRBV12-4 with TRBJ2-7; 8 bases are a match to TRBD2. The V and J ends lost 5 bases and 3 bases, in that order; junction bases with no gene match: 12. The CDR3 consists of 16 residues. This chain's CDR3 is CASSISAGLVIYEQYF. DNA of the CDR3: TGTGCCAGCAGTATAAGTGCGGGACTAGTCATCTACGAGCAGTACTTC.